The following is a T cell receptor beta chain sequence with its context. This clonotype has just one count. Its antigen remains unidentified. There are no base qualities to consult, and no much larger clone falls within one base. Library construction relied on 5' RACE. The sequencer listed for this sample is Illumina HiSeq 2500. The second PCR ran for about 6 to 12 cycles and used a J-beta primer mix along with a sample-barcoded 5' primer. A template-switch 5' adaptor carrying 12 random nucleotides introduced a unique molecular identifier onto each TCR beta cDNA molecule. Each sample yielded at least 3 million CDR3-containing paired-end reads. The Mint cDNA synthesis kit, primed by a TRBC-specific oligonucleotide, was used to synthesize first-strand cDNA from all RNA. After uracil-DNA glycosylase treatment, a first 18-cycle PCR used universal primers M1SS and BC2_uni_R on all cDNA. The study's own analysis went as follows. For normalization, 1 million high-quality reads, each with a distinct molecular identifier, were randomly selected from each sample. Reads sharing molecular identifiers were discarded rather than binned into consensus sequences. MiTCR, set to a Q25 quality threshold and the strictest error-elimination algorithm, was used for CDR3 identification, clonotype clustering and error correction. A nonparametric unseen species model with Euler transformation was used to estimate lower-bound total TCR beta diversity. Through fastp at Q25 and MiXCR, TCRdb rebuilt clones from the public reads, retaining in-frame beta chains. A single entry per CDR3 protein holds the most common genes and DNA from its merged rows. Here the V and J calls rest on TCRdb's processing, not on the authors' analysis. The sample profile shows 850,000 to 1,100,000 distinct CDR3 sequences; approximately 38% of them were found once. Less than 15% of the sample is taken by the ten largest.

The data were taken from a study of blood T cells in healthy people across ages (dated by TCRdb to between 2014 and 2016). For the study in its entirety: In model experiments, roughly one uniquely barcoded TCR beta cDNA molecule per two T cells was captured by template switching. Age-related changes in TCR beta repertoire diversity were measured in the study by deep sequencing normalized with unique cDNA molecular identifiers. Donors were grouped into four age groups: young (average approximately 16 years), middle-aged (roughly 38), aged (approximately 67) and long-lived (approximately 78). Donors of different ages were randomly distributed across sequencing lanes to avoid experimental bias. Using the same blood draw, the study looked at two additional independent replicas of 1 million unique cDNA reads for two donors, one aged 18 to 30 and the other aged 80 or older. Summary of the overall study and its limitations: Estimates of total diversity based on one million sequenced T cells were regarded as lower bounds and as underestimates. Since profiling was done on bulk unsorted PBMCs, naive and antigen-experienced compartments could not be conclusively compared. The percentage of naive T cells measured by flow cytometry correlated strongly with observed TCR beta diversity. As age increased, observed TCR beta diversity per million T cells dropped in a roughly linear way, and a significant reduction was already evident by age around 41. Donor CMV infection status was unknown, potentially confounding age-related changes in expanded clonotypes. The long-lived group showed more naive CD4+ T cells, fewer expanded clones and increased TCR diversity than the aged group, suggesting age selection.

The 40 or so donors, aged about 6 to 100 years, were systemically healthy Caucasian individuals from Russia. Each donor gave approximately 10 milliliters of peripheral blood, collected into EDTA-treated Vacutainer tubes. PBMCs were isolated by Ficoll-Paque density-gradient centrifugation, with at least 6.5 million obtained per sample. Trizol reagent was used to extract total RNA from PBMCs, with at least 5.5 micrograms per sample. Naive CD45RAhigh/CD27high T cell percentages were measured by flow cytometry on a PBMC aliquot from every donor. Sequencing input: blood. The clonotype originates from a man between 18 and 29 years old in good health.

CDR3 protein: CASSPFSGDNEQFF. In nucleotides, the sequence is TGTGCCAGCAGCCCATTCTCGGGGGACAATGAGCAGTTCTTC. The sequence joins TRBV7-2 to TRBJ2-1; possibly the D gene is TRBD2, per 6 matching bases. The germline V gene encodes CDR1 SGHTA and CDR2 FQGNSA. V loses 5 bases, J loses 5 bases, and the germline ends lie 13 bases apart. Spanning cysteine to phenylalanine, the CDR3 consists of 14 amino acids. The sequence is cut down to CDR3 DNA, 42 bases in frame from base 1.